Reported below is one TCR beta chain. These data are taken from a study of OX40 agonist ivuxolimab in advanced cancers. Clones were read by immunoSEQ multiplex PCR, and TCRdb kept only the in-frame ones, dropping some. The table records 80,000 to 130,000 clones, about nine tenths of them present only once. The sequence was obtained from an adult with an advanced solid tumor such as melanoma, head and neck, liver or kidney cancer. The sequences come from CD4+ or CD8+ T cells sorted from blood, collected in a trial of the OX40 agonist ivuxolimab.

The CDR3 protein is CASSPRTGLGETQYF. DNA of the CDR3: TGTGCCAGCAGCCCTCGGACAGGATTAGGAGAGACCCAGTACTTC. The chain employs TRBV13 and TRBJ2-5; 7 positions match TRBD1. Trimming at V came to 5 bases and at J to 4 bases, leaving 10 bases not matched to a gene. The CDR3 covers 15 residues. The germline CDR1 and CDR2 sequences are PRHDT and FYEKMQ (reference sequence).